Listed below are T cell receptor beta chains from one sample, sequenced in a study of siplizumab effects on memory and regulatory T cells. The method was immunoSEQ multiplex PCR; TCRdb's version includes in-frame clones alone and lacks a portion of them. The top ten hold under 0.65% of the sample, which has approximately 100,000 clones, 94% seen once. Material for sequencing was Tregs sorted from blood. The receptors here all came from a human donor in good health. The conserved cysteine and the conserved F or W are not part of the CDR3 here.

V	length	CDR3
TRBV2	15	ASSEALLAGGFYEQY
TRBV7-9	11	ASSGVSGNTIY
TRBV12-1	13	ASSPRDRGPYEQY
TRBV28	12	ASSLLQGNQPQH
TRBV19	12	ASSIGLRIETQY
TRBV7-8	15	ASSLLGTSGRTYEQY
TRBV28	12	ASSLWTGENEQY
TRBV6-1	12	ASSSQGRSYEQY
TRBV19	12	ASSTGTGHQPQH
TRBV28	12	ASSLFPRVNEQF
TRBV28	13	ASRTTGLVLYEQY
TRBV9	12	ASSLGHLTDTQY
TRBV4-2	15	ASSQGGSGQASYEQY
TRBV27	13	ASSFRDWVTDTQY
TRBV7-3	14	ASSLSRLAGPNEQF
TRBV5-1	10	ASRTGFNEQF
TRBV12-2	16	ASRRRPRQVTTNEKLF
TRBV5-1	12	ASSSTGPYNEQF